This T cell receptor (beta chain) comes out of a study of cytomegalovirus exposure and HLA in healthy donors. About this clone itself: The antigen is undetermined.

The junction had 9 bases not matched to a gene; V was cut back by 6 bases and J by 4 bases. The CDR3 covers 15 residues. Germline V gene data show CDR1 as SQVTM and CDR2 as ANQGSEA. General observations from the study: What a later analysis showed was that several of the most significant clusters appeared linked to common viral pathogens. Previous analysis showed most TCR beta V segments were productive about 87% or about 30% of the time.

Primers for the PCR totalled 60 Vbeta and 13 Jbeta. The repertoire was sequenced with immunoSEQ multiplex PCR; TCRdb's copy has only in-frame clones and lacks some. The data show approximately 140,000 clones, with 79% seen just once and around 6.3% held by the top ten. This receptor was obtained from a man in his fifties in good health and CMV-seropositive. The chain joins TRBV29-1 to TRBJ2-3; 11 bases are shared with TRBD2. Sequencing used PBMCs. CDR3 DNA sequence: TGCAGCGTCCTCAACCTAGCGGGAGGTGCAGATACGCAGTATTTT. This gives the protein CSVLNLAGGADTQYF.